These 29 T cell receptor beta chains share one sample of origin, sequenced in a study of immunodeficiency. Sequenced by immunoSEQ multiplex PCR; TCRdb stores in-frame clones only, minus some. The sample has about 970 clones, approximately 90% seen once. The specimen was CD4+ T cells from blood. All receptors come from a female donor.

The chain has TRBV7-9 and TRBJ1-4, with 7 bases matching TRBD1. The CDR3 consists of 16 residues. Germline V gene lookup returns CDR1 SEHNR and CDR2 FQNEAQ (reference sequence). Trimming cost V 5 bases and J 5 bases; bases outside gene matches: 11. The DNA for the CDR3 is TGTGCCAGCAGCCCGACTTCGACAGGGAGAAATGAAAAACTGTTTTTT. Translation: CASSPTSTGRNEKLFF.

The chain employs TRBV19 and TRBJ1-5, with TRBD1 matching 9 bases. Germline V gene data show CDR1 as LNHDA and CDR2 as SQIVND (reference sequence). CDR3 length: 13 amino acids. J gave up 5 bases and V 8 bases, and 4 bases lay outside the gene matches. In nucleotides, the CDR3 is TGTGCCAGTGGCCGGGACAGGGATCAGCCCCAGCATTTT. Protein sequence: CASGRDRDQPQHF.

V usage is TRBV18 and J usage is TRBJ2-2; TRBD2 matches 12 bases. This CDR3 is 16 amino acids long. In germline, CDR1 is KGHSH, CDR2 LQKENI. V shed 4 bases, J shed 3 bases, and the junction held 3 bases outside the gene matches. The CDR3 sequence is CASSLLAGGHTGELFF. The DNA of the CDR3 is TGTGCCAGCTCACTACTAGCGGGAGGCCACACCGGGGAGCTGTTTTTT.

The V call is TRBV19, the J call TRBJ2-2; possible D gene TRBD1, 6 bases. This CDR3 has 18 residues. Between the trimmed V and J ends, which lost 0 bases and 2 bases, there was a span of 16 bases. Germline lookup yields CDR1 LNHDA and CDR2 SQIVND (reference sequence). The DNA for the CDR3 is TGTGCCAGTAGTATAGATTGGGCCAGGGGCCAAAACACCGGGGAGCTGTTTTTT. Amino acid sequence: CASSIDWARGQNTGELFF.

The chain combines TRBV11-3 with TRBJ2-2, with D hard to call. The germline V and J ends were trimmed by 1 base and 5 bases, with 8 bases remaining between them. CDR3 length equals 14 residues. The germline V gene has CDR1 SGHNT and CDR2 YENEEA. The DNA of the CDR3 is TGTGCCAGCAGCTTAGGCAGCCATACCGGGGAGCTGTTTTTT. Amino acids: CASSLGSHTGELFF.

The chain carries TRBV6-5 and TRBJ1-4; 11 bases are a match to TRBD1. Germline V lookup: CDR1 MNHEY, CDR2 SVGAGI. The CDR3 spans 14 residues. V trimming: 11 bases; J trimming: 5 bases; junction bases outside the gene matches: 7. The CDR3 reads CASRRTGGNEKLFF. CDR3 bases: TGTGCCTCGAGAAGGACAGGGGGCAATGAAAAACTGTTTTTT.

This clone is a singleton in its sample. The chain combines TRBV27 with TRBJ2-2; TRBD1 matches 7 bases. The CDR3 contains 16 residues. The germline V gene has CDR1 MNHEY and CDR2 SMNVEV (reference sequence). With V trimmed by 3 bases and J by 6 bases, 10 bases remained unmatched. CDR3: CASSLIGTAFPGELFF. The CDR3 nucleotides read TGTGCCAGCAGTTTGATCGGGACAGCCTTCCCCGGGGAGCTGTTTTTT.

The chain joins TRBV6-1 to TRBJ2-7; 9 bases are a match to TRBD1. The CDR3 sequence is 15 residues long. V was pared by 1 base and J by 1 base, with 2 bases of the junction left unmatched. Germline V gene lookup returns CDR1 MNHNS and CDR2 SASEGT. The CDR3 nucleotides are TGTGCCAGCAGTGAAGGAGGGACAGGGTCCTACGAGCAGTACTTC. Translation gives CASSEGGTGSYEQYF.

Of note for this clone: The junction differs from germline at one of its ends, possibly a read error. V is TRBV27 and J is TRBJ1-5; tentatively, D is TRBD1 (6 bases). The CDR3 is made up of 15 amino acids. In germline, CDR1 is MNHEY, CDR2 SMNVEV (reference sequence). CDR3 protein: CASSMEGGSIQPQHF. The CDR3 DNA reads TGTGCCAGCAGTATGGAGGGGGGGAGCATTCAGCCCCAGCATTTT.

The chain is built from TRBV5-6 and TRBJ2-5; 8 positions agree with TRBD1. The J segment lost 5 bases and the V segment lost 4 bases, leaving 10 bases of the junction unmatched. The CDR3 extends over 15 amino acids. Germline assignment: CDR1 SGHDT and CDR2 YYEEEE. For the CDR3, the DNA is TGTGCCAGCAGCGTTAAAACAGGGGGTTTGGAGACCCAGTACTTC. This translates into CASSVKTGGLETQYF.

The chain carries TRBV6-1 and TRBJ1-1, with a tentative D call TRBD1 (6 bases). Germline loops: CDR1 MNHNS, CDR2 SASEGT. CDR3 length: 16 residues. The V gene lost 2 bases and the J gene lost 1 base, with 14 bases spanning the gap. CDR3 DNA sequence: TGTGCCAGCAGTGAACCAAGGGGGTCGGGGAACACTGAAGCTTTCTTT. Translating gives CASSEPRGSGNTEAFF.

CDR3 amino acids: CASSQEAGRGGVTF. The CDR3 nucleotides are TGTGCCAGCAGCCAAGAAGCAGGGAGAGGTGGGGTGACCTTC. This rearrangement joins TRBV3-1 (or the pseudogene TRBV3-2) to TRBJ1-2; maybe TRBD1 (5 bases). The CDR3 length is 14 residues. The germline gives CDR1 LGHDT, CDR2 YNNKEL (reference sequence). The germline V and J ends were trimmed by 0 bases and 14 bases, with 19 bases remaining between them.

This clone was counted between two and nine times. The CDR3 nucleotides are TGCGCCAGCTCAACTAGGACCATGAACACTGAAGCTTTCTTT. Protein sequence: CASSTRTMNTEAFF. The V and J genes are TRBV5-1 and TRBJ1-1; D gene ambiguous. The germline V and J ends were trimmed by 7 bases and 0 bases, with 13 bases remaining between them. Germline V gene sequence: CDR1 SGHRS, CDR2 YFSETQ. The CDR3 is made up of 14 amino acids.

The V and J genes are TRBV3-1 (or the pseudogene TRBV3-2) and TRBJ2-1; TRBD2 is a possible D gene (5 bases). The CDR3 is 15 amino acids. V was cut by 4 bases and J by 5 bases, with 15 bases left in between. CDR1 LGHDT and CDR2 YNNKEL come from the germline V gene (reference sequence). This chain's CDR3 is CASSPRDWGHNEQFF. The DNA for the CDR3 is TGTGCCAGCAGCCCCCGGGATTGGGGTCACAATGAGCAGTTCTTC.

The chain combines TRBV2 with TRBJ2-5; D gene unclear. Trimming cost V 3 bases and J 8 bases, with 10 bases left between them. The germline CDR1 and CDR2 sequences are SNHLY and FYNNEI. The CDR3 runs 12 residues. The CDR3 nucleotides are TGTGCCAGCAGTGAGGTAGTGTTAACCCAGTACTTC. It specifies CASSEVVLTQYF.

CDR3 residues: CASSIGRGLAKNIQYF. CDR3 DNA: TGTGCCAGTAGTATCGGACGGGGACTAGCCAAAAACATTCAGTACTTC. The chain employs TRBV19 and TRBJ2-4, with D perhaps TRBD2 (6 bases). Germline loops: CDR1 LNHDA, CDR2 SQIVND (reference sequence). V lost 3 bases and J lost 0, with 12 bases in between. The CDR3 is 16 residues long.

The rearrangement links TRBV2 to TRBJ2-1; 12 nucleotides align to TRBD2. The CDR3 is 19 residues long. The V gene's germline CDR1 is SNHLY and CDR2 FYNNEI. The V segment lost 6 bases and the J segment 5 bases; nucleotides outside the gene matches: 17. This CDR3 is CASRPPSGRAESNHNEQFF. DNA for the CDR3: TGTGCCAGCAGGCCCCCTAGCGGGAGGGCCGAATCAAACCACAATGAGCAGTTCTTC.

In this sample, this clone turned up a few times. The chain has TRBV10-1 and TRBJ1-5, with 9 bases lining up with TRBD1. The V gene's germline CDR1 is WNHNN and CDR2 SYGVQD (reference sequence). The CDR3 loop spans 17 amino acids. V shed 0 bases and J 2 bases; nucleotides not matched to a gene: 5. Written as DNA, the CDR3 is TGCGCCAGCAGTGAGTCGGGGACAGGGTCGGGCAATCAGCCCCAGCATTTT. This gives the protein CASSESGTGSGNQPQHF.

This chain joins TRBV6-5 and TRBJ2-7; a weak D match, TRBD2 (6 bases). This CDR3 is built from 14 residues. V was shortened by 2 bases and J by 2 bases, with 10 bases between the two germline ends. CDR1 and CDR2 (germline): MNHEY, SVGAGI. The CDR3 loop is CASSYSRTTYEQYF. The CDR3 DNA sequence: TGTGCCAGCAGTTACAGCCGGACTACCTACGAGCAGTACTTC.

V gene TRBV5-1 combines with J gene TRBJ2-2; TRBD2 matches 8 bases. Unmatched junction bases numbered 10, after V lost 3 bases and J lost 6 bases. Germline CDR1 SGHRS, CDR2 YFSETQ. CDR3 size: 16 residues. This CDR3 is CASSSAGLGFSGELFF. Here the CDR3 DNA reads TGCGCCAGCAGCTCCGCGGGACTAGGGTTTTCCGGGGAGCTGTTTTTT.

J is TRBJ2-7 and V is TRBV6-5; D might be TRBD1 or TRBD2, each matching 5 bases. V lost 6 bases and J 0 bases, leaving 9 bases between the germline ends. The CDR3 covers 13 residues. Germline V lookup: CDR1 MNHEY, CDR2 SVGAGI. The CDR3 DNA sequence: TGTGCCAGCAGGGGGGACGGCTCCTACGAGCAGTACTTC. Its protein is CASRGDGSYEQYF.

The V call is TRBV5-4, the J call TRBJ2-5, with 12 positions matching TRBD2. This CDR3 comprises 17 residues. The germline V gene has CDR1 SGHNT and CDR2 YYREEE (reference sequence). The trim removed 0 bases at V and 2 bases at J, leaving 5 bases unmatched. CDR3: CASSLGLAGALQETQYF. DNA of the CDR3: TGTGCCAGCAGCTTGGGACTAGCGGGGGCCCTACAAGAGACCCAGTACTTC.

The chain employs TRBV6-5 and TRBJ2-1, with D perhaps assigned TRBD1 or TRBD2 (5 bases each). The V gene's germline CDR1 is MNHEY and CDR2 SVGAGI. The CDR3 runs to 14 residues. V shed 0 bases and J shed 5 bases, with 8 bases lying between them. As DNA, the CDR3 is TGTGCCAGCAGTTACTCTTGGGGGAACAATGAGCAGTTCTTC. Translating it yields CASSYSWGNNEQFF.

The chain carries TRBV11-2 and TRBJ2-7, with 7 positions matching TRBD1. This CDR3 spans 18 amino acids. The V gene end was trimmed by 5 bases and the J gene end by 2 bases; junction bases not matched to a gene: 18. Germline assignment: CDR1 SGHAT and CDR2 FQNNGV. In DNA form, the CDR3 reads TGTGCCAGCAGCCCTCGGGACAGAAGGTCGAAGAGCACCTACGAGCAGTACTTC. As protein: CASSPRDRRSKSTYEQYF.

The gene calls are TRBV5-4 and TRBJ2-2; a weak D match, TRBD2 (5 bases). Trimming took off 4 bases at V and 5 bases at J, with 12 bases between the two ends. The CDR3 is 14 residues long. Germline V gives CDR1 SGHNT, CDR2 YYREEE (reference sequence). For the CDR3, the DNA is TGTGCCAGCAGCCCCACCCGAGGGACCGGGGAGCTGTTTTTT. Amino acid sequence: CASSPTRGTGELFF.

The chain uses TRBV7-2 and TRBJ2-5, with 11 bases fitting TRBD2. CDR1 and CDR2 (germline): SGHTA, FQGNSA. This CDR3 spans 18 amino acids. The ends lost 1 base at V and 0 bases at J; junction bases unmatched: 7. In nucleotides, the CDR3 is TGTGCCAGCAGCTTAGGTCTAGCGGGGGGCCCATACCAAGAGACCCAGTACTTC. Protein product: CASSLGLAGGPYQETQYF.

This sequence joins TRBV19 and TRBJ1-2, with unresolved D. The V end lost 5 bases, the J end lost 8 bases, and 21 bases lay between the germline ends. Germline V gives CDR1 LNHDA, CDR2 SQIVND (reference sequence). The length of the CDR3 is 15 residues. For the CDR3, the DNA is TGTGCCAGTAGTGTACCCTCACAAGGTGCGTGGGGCTACACCTTC. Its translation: CASSVPSQGAWGYTF. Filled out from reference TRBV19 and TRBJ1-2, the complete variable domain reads DGGITQSPKYLFRKEGQNVTLSCEQNLNHDAMYWYRQDPGQGLRLIYYSQIVNDFQKGDIAEGYSVSREKKESFPLTVTSAQKNPTAFYLCASSVPSQGAWGYTFGSGTRLTVV.

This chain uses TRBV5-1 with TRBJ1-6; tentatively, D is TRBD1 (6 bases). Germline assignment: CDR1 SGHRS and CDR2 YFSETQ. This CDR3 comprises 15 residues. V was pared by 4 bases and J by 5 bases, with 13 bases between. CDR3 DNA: TGCGCCAGCAGCCACGGACAGATGGATAATTCACCCCTCCACTTT. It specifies CASSHGQMDNSPLHF. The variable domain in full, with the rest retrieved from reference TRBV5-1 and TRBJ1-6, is KAGVTQTPRYLIKTRGQQVTLSCSPISGHRSVSWYQQTPGQGLQFLFEYFSETQRNKGNFPGRFSGRQFSNSRSEMNVSTLELGDSALYLCASSHGQMDNSPLHFGNGTRLTVT.

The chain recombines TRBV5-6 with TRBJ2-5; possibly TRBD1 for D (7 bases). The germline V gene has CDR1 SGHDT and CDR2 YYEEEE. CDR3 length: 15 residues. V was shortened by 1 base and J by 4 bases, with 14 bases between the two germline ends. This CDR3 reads CASSLRGLGGETQYF. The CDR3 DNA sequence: TGTGCCAGCAGCTTGAGGGGGCTGGGGGGAGAGACCCAGTACTTC.